The 8 T cell receptor beta chains reported below all come from one sample, sequenced in a study of chemoradiotherapy in HPV16-positive cancers. Data came from immunoSEQ multiplex PCR; TCRdb stores just in-frame clones and leaves some out. The table lists about 20,000 clones, 73% of them singletons. Specimen collection occurred from a patient who underwent chemoradiotherapy. These receptors were obtained from a human donor with HPV-associated anogenital cancer.

DNA of the CDR3: TGCGCCAGCAGCTTCCAGGGGATAGAGGAGCAGTACTTC. It specifies CASSFQGIEEQYF. The rearrangement uses TRBV5-1 and TRBJ2-7; D is possibly TRBD1 (6 bases). The CDR3 loop spans 13 amino acids. Germline-derived CDR1 and CDR2 are SGHRS and YFSETQ. Trimming cost V 2 bases and J 7 bases, with 13 bases left between them.

V and J are TRBV12-5 and TRBJ2-1; 8 bases align to TRBD2. The germline V gene has CDR1 LGHNT and CDR2 FRNRAP. This CDR3 has 16 residues. Trimming cost V 1 base and J 3 bases; bases outside gene matches: 5. CDR3 in DNA: TGTGCTAGTGGTTTGGGGGCGGGAGGCATCTACAATGAGCAGTTCTTC. Its protein is CASGLGAGGIYNEQFF.

This clone was seen a few times. The V call is TRBV9, the J call TRBJ2-2; a possible D gene is TRBD1 (5 bases). Trimming took 0 bases from V and 5 from J, leaving 14 bases between them. Germline V gene lookup returns CDR1 SGDLS and CDR2 YYNGEE. CDR3 length: 16 residues. CDR3 DNA: TGTGCCAGCAGCGTAGGGGGCAGGGTGGGGACCGGGGAGCTGTTTTTT. It codes for CASSVGGRVGTGELFF.

This clone was counted a few times. The chain is built from TRBV5-4 and TRBJ2-7; D possibly corresponds to TRBD2 (6 bases). CDR1 is SGHNT and CDR2 is YYREEE in the germline V gene (reference sequence). V was shortened by 2 bases and J by 0 bases, with 9 bases between the two germline ends. The CDR3 extends over 14 amino acids. CDR3 loop: CASSLAGPSYEQYF. DNA for the CDR3: TGTGCCAGCAGCTTAGCGGGCCCCTCCTACGAGCAGTACTTC.

The chain recombines TRBV10-3 with TRBJ2-5; possible D gene TRBD2, 6 bases. Germline V gene lookup returns CDR1 ENHRY and CDR2 SYGVKD. CDR3 length: 14 amino acids. Between the trimmed V and J ends, which lost 7 bases and 3 bases, there was a span of 15 bases. CDR3 amino acids: CAIMGGPSEETQYF. The CDR3 coding sequence is TGTGCCATCATGGGGGGACCGTCGGAAGAGACCCAGTACTTC.

The chain recombines TRBV19 with TRBJ1-5; D perhaps matches TRBD1 (6 bases). In germline, CDR1 is LNHDA, CDR2 SQIVND (reference sequence). Trimming shortened V by 4 bases and J by 2 bases, and 15 bases separated the two germline ends. The CDR3 spans 16 residues. In DNA, the CDR3 is TGTGCCAGTAGTAAGGGGGGAGGAAACCGCAATCAGCCCCAGCATTTT. This codes for CASSKGGGNRNQPQHF.

The table lists this clone with a count of one. This chain links TRBV6-5 with TRBJ2-7; the D call may be TRBD1 or TRBD2 (6 bases each). This CDR3 comprises 14 residues. CDR1 MNHEY and CDR2 SVGAGI come from the germline V gene. The CDR3 DNA reads as TGTGCAGCGACGAGTCCGGGGGCGCGATCACCCGAGTACTTC. Amino acid sequence: CAATSPGARSPEYF.

V is TRBV27 and J is TRBJ1-3; D not resolved. The V end lost 6 bases, the J end lost 1 base, and 7 bases lay between the germline ends. CDR3 size: 13 residues. The V gene's germline CDR1 is MNHEY and CDR2 SMNVEV (reference sequence). CDR3 residues: CASRGASGNTIYF. CDR3 nucleotide sequence: TGTGCCAGCAGGGGAGCATCTGGAAACACCATATATTTT.